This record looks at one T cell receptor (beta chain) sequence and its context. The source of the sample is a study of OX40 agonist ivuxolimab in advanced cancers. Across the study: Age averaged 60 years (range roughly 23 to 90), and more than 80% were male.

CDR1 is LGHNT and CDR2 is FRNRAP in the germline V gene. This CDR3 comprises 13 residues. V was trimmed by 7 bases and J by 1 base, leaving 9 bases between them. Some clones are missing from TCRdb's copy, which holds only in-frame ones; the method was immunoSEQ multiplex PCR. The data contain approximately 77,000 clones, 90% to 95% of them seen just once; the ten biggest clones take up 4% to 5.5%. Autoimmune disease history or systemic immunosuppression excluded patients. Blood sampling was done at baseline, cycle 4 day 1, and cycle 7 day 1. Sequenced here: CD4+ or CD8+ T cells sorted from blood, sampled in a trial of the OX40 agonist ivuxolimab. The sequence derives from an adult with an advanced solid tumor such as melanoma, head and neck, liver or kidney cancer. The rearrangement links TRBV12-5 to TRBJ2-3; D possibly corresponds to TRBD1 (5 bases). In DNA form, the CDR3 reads TGTGCTAGTGCTAGGGGCGGCACAGATACGCAGTATTTT. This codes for CASARGGTDTQYF.